Listed below are T cell receptor beta chains from one sample, sequenced in a study of tumor-infiltrating lymphocytes in primary liver carcinoma. MiXCR was run by TCRdb on the multiplex PCR reads, yielding one entry per CDR3 protein. The sample lists about 99,000 distinct CDR3 sequences; roughly 69% were seen once. The source material was liver tumor tissue from sampling region 5. These receptors were taken from an older woman with primary liver carcinoma and hepatitis B virus infection. The CDR3 runs from the conserved cysteine through the conserved F or W. Each record gives: D gene, J gene, V gene, clone size, CDR3 protein, CDR3 DNA. D genes are given only for firm matches. Clone size is shown for a subset of rows, as once, few, many or a class of expanded clone.

- | TRBJ2-7 | TRBV6-2/TRBV6-3 | - | CASTIRRGRKYEQYF | TGTGCCAGCACCATTCGACGGGGGCGAAAGTACGAGCAGTACTTC
TRBD1 | TRBJ2-3 | TRBV28 | few | CASRPGQGWFTDTQYF | TGTGCCAGCAGACCAGGACAGGGTTGGTTCACAGATACGCAGTATTTT
- | TRBJ2-7 | TRBV11-3 | - | CASSFAHRETVQYF | TGTGCCAGCAGCTTTGCTCACAGGGAGACCGTGCAGTACTTC
TRBD1 | TRBJ1-1 | TRBV11-2 | - | CASSPKGQGYTGAFF | TGTGCCAGCAGTCCTAAGGGACAGGGTTACACTGGAGCTTTCTTT
- | TRBJ2-6 | TRBV29-1 | - | CSAGTRGVTGANVLAF | TGCAGCGCCGGGACAAGGGGTGTTACTGGGGCCAACGTCCTGGCTTTC
- | TRBJ1-1 | TRBV14 | - | CASSQYRINTEAFF | TGTGCCAGCAGCCAGTACAGAATAAACACTGAAGCTTTTTTT
- | TRBJ2-3 | TRBV29-1 | - | CSVGNQGSAHMQYF | TGCAGCGTTGGTAACCAAGGGAGCGCACATATGCAGTATTTT
- | TRBJ2-5 | TRBV11-2 | medium-sized | CASSLDQGPQETQYF | TGTGCCAGCAGCTTAGATCAGGGGCCCCAAGAGACCCAGTACTTC
- | TRBJ2-1 | TRBV11-3 | - | CVSSSRGARTMGTEQFF | TGTGTCAGCAGCTCCCGGGGGGCGCGGACCATGGGCACTGAGCAATTCTTC
TRBD1 | TRBJ2-6 | TRBV7-8 | - | CAITRQGSVANVLTF | TGTGCCATCACCAGACAGGGCTCTGTGGCCAACGTCCTGACTTTT
- | TRBJ1-1 | TRBV4-2 | - | CPSNPLEGRGGTEAFF | TGTCCCAGCAACCCATTGGAAGGTCGGGGGGGCACTGAAGCTTTCTTT
- | TRBJ2-7 | TRBV5-1 | few | CASSLGGAGFGALYEQYF | TGCGCCAGCAGCTTGGGGGGAGCAGGGTTCGGGGCCCTCTACGAGCAGTACTTC
TRBD1 | TRBJ2-3 | TRBV6-5 | - | CASSYPPPDRVGQADTQYF | TGTGCCAGCAGTTACCCACCCCCTGACAGGGTCGGTCAAGCTGATACGCAGTATTTT
- | TRBJ2-5 | TRBV29-1 | - | CSVEYGETQYF | TGCAGCGTTGAATACGGAGAGACCCAATACTTC
TRBD1 | TRBJ1-2 | TRBV6-5 | - | CASRLDRGSNYGYTF | TGTGCCAGCAGGCTGGACAGGGGATCTAACTATGGTTACACCTTC
- | TRBJ2-3 | TRBV28 | - | CVSLGVVISTDRQYF | TGTGTCAGCCTCGGCGTGGTAATTAGCACAGATAGGCAGTATTTT
TRBD1 | TRBJ2-7 | TRBV11-2 | - | CASSFLQGDQYF | TGTGCCAGCAGCTTTCTCCAGGGGGACCAGTACTTT
- | TRBJ2-1 | TRBV7-9 | few | CASSLRGEYNEQFF | TGTGCCAGCAGCTTGAGGGGAGAGTACAATGAGCAGTTCTTC
- | TRBJ2-3 | TRBV11-2 | - | CANSLGGLTYASDTQYF | TGTGCCAACAGCTTAGGGGGACTAACGTACGCGTCAGATACCCAGTATTTT
TRBD2 | TRBJ2-3 | TRBV6-1 | many | CASSGHSGRATDTQYF | TGTGCCAGCAGTGGGCATAGCGGGAGGGCCACAGATACGCAGTATTTT
- | TRBJ2-7 | TRBV28 | - | CVSSSRGGWSYEQYF | TGTGTCAGCAGTTCCCGAGGGGGTTGGTCCTACGAGCAGTACTTC
- | TRBJ2-5 | TRBV29-1 | - | CSDRGLFQETQYF | TGCAGCGACAGGGGACTATTTCAAGAGACCCAGTACTTC
- | TRBJ1-2 | TRBV29-1 | - | CSVDGDIYGYTF | TGCAGTGTCGACGGGGATATCTATGGCTACACCTTC
- | TRBJ2-3 | TRBV11-3 | medium-sized | CASSQWADTQYF | TGTGCCAGCAGCCAGTGGGCAGATACGCAGTATTTT
- | TRBJ1-5 | TRBV4-1 | - | CASSQGGGSNQPQHF | TGTGCCAGCAGCCAAGGCGGTGGAAGCAATCAGCCCCAGCATTTT
- | TRBJ1-1 | TRBV12-3/TRBV12-4 | many | CASSSLGSGNTEAFF | TGTGCCAGCAGTTCATTGGGGTCGGGGAACACTGAAGCTTTCTTT
- | TRBJ1-1 | TRBV7-9 | - | CASSRMGNTEAFF | TGTGCCAGCAGCCGGATGGGGAACACTGAAGCTTTCTTT
- | TRBJ2-1 | TRBV29-1 | - | CGVPQSGAEETQFF | TGCGGCGTCCCCCAATCAGGGGCAGAAGAGACCCAGTTCTTC
- | TRBJ1-6 | TRBV5-5 | many | CASSQRTENYNSPLHF | TGTGCCAGCAGCCAAAGGACAGAGAACTATAATTCACCCCTCCACTTT
TRBD2 | TRBJ2-1 | TRBV11-3 | - | CVSSAGRGGLAGGFNEQFF | TGTGTCAGCAGCGCCGGACGGGGGGGACTAGCGGGGGGATTCAATGAGCAGTTCTTC
- | TRBJ2-3 | TRBV28 | once | CASSPSQGFTDTQYF | TGTGCCAGCAGTCCATCCCAGGGGTTCACAGATACGCAGTATTTT
- | TRBJ1-1 | TRBV6-1 | many | CASSAAWNTEAFF | TGTGCCAGCAGTGCCGCCTGGAACACTGAAGCTTTCTTT
TRBD2 | TRBJ2-7 | TRBV6-5 | - | CESGSSGRSGEHYF | TGTGAAAGCGGTTCTAGCGGGAGAAGTGGCGAGCATTACTTC